This T cell receptor beta chain emerged from a study of OX40 agonist ivuxolimab in advanced cancers. Study-wide findings and caveats: In the 0.1 to 3.0 mg/kg range, CD4+ and CD8+ blood T cells had expanded clonally by week 6. More expanded clones were found, on average, in CD8+ than in CD4+ T cells.

CDR3 length equals 11 residues. Trimming pared 8 bases from V and 6 bases from J, leaving 8 bases between. Germline CDR1 is SEHNR and CDR2 is FQNEAQ (reference sequence). The table lists this clone with a count of one. As yet, its antigen is unknown. TCRdb's table, derived via immunoSEQ multiplex PCR, lists solely in-frame clones and lacks some. Of some 38,000 clones in the sample, more than 85% were seen once. Enrollment shut out patients with autoimmune disease history or systemic immunosuppression. The sequence came from an adult with an advanced solid tumor such as melanoma, head and neck, liver or kidney cancer. The chain uses TRBV7-9 and TRBJ2-1; D gene ambiguous. Specimen: CD4+ or CD8+ T cells sorted from blood, collected in a trial of the OX40 agonist ivuxolimab. CDR3 loop: CASQIGNEQFF. In DNA, the CDR3 is TGTGCCAGCCAAATCGGCAATGAGCAGTTCTTC.